This T cell receptor (beta chain) is drawn from a study of tumor and adjacent non-tumor tissue in lung cancer. At the level of the study: Patients comprised about a dozen adenocarcinoma, a couple of squamous cell carcinoma and 1 small cell lung cancer.

TCRbeta libraries were built with three rounds of nested PCR, modified from ARM-PCR. TCRdb reanalysed the multiplex PCR reads using MiXCR and keeps one entry per CDR3 protein. Of around 210,000 distinct CDR3 sequences listed, about two thirds are singletons. Germline V CDR1 and CDR2: SGHRS, YFSETQ. V was clipped by 3 bases and J by 0 bases, with 10 bases between them. This CDR3 spans 15 amino acids. Study results and limitations: Higher tumor TCR diversity was associated with shorter survival.

A word on this clonotype: What it binds is unknown.

No cell sorting was done before RNA was extracted from the tissue. The sequence was collected from a man in his sixties with non-small cell lung cancer. Sequencing was done on a sample of lung tumor tissue. This rearrangement joins TRBV5-1 to TRBJ1-3, with D maybe TRBD1 (5 bases). The CDR3 DNA follows: TGCGCCAGCAGCTCACAGGAATCCTCTGGAAACACCATATATTTT. Its protein product is CASSSQESSGNTIYF.